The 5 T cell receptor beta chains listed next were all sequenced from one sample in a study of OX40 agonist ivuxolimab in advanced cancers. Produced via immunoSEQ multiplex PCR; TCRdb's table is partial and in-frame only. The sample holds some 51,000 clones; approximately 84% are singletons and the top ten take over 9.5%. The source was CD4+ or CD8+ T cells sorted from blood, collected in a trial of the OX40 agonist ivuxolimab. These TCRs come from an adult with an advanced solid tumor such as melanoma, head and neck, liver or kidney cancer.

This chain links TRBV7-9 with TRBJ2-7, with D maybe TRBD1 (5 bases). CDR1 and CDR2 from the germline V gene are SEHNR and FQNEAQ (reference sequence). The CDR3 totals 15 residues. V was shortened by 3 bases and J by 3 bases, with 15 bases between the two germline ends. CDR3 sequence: CASSLEQVPGYEQYF. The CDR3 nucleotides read TGTGCCAGCAGCTTGGAACAGGTCCCGGGCTACGAGCAGTACTTC.

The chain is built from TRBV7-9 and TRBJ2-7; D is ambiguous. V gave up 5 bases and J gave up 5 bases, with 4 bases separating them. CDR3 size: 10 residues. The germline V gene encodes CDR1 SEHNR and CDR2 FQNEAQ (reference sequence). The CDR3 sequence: CASSRDEQYF. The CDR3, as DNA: TGTGCCAGCAGCCGGGACGAGCAGTACTTC.

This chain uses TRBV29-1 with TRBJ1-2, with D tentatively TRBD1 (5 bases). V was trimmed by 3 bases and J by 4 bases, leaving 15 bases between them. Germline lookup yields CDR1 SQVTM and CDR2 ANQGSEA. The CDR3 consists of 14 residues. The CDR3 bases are TGCAGCGTTGATTCGGGACTCAACACCTATGGCTACACCTTC. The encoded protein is CSVDSGLNTYGYTF.

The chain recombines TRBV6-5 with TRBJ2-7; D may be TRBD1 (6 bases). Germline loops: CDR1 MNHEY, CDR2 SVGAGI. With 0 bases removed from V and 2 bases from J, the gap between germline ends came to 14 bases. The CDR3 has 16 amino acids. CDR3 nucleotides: TGTGCCAGCAGTTACTCTACAGGGTCCCAGACCTACGAGCAGTACTTC. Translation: CASSYSTGSQTYEQYF.

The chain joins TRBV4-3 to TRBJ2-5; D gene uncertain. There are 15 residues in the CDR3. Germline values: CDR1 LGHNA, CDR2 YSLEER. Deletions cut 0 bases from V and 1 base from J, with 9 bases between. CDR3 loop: CASSQDWVPQETQYF. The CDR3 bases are TGCGCCAGCAGCCAAGATTGGGTCCCCCAAGAGACCCAGTACTTC.